Sequencing of this T cell receptor beta chain was carried out in a study of blood T cell repertoires in COVID-19. Per the germline V gene, CDR1 is MDHEN and CDR2 is SYDVKM. This CDR3 has 16 amino acids. With 3 bases removed from V and 0 bases from J, the gap between germline ends came to 9 bases. The repertoire was sequenced with immunoSEQ multiplex PCR; TCRdb's copy has only in-frame clones and lacks some. The table has 190,000 or so clones, over 75% seen once. The sequence was obtained from a man over 45 who had recovered from COVID-19. The rearrangement uses TRBV28 and TRBJ1-6, with no clear D. Sequenced sample: peripheral blood. CDR3 nucleotides: TGTGCCAGCAGTTTTTTCCGGGGCTCCTATAATTCACCCCTCCACTTT. As protein: CASSFFRGSYNSPLHF.